What follows are 21 T cell receptor beta chains derived from one specimen sequenced in a study of shared clonotypes between healthy human individuals. Naive CD8 cells, CD45RO-negative and positively selected for CCR7, excluded terminally differentiated effector memory CD45RA+ cells. The assay was immunoSEQ multiplex PCR, and TCRdb's table has in-frame clones only and misses some. The sample lists 1.5 million to 2.5 million clones, less than 95% seen once, with more than 0.9% in the top ten. Sequenced: naive CD8+ T cells sorted from blood. These receptor sequences come from a man aged 18 to 29 in good health.

The rearrangement links TRBV10-3 to TRBJ2-1, with 9 nucleotides matching TRBD1. Germline CDR1 ENHRY, CDR2 SYGVKD. This CDR3 region has 16 residues. V shed 10 bases, J shed 3 bases, and the junction held 13 bases outside the gene matches. CDR3 protein: CATLSPGQGYYNEQFF. The DNA of the CDR3 is TGTGCCACTCTGAGTCCGGGACAGGGATACTACAATGAGCAGTTCTTC.

This clone was seen just once. The chain combines TRBV5-1 with TRBJ2-5, with TRBD2 as a possible D gene (5 bases). The CDR3 runs 13 residues. V was trimmed by 4 bases and J by 4 bases, leaving 11 bases between them. Germline V gene lookup returns CDR1 SGHRS and CDR2 YFSETQ. The CDR3 DNA reads TGCGCCAGCAGCCCGAGGGTGGGAGAGACCCAGTACTTC. Translating it yields CASSPRVGETQYF. Drawing the rest from reference TRBV5-1 and TRBJ2-5, the complete variable domain is KAGVTQTPRYLIKTRGQQVTLSCSPISGHRSVSWYQQTPGQGLQFLFEYFSETQRNKGNFPGRFSGRQFSNSRSEMNVSTLELGDSALYLCASSPRVGETQYFGPGTRLLVL.

The genes are TRBV5-1 and TRBJ2-5; 7 positions agree with TRBD1. Germline CDR1 reads SGHRS; CDR2 reads YFSETQ. Unmatched junction bases numbered 8, after V lost 5 bases and J lost 4 bases. The CDR3 spans 14 residues. For the CDR3, the DNA is TGCGCCAGCAGAGATCCGACAGGGCTAGAGACCCAGTACTTC. Amino acids: CASRDPTGLETQYF.

The chain couples TRBV6-1 to TRBJ1-2; 7 bases agree with TRBD1. CDR1 is MNHNS, CDR2 SASEGT, per germline. V was pared by 5 bases and J by 1 base, with 1 base of the junction left unmatched. This CDR3 is 13 amino acids long. CDR3 sequence reads: CASSWDSNYGYTF. For the CDR3, the DNA is TGTGCCAGCAGTTGGGACAGTAACTATGGCTACACCTTC.

The rearrangement links TRBV7-9 to TRBJ2-1; 7 bases match TRBD1. Germline V gene sequence: CDR1 SEHNR, CDR2 FQNEAQ (reference sequence). The trim removed 3 bases at V and 0 bases at J, leaving 8 bases unmatched. The CDR3 sequence is 17 residues long. The DNA of the CDR3 is TGTGCCAGCAGCTTCCCCCCGACAGGGAGCTCCTACAATGAGCAGTTCTTC. Its protein product is CASSFPPTGSSYNEQFF.

V gene TRBV7-9 combines with J gene TRBJ2-3; perhaps TRBD2 as D (6 bases). The germline CDR1 and CDR2 sequences are SEHNR and FQNEAQ (reference sequence). The CDR3 has 15 amino acids. Trimming removed 5 bases at V and 0 bases at J, with 12 bases between. For the CDR3, the DNA is TGTGCCAGCAGCCGGGACTTCGCTAGCACAGATACGCAGTATTTT. As protein: CASSRDFASTDTQYF.

This clone showed up just a few times. The genes are TRBV19 and TRBJ1-5; tentative D call: TRBD1 (5 bases). Germline lookup yields CDR1 LNHDA and CDR2 SQIVND (reference sequence). The CDR3 is 15 residues long. V lost 4 bases and J 4 bases, leaving 14 bases between the germline ends. The CDR3 is CASSTWDGGNQPQHF. Written as DNA, the CDR3 is TGTGCCAGTAGTACCTGGGACGGCGGGAATCAGCCCCAGCATTTT.

This clone has more than one count but fewer than ten. CDR3 residues: CAISESFGHPNTEAFF. CDR3 nucleotides: TGTGCCATCAGTGAGTCGTTCGGACACCCGAACACTGAAGCTTTCTTT. The chain uses TRBV10-3 and TRBJ1-1; D might be TRBD1 (5 bases). The CDR3 is 16 amino acids. Trimming stripped 0 bases from V and 1 base from J, with 12 bases between. Germline lookup yields CDR1 ENHRY and CDR2 SYGVKD.

The V gene is TRBV15, the J gene TRBJ2-1, with D possibly being TRBD1 (8 bases). The germline V gene has CDR1 LNHNV and CDR2 YYDKDF (reference sequence). V shed 0 bases and J shed 8 bases, with 14 bases lying between them. The CDR3 is 15 residues long. The chain's CDR3 is CATSRDSTGGDEQFF. The CDR3 DNA is TGTGCCACCAGCAGAGATTCCACAGGGGGGGATGAGCAGTTCTTC.

The chain combines TRBV13 with TRBJ1-1, with D possibly TRBD1 on 5 matching bases. CDR3 length: 12 residues. V lost 8 bases, J lost 5 bases, and 12 bases lay in between. CDR1 and CDR2 (germline): PRHDT, FYEKMQ (reference sequence). CDR3 nucleotides: TGTGCCAGCGGAAGTGGGGGGACTGAAGCTTTCTTT. Protein product: CASGSGGTEAFF.

V gene TRBV2 combines with J gene TRBJ2-5; 9 bases are shared with TRBD2. Trimming cost V 4 bases and J 7 bases; bases outside gene matches: 10. Germline-derived CDR1 and CDR2 are SNHLY and FYNNEI. CDR3 length: 15 amino acids. CDR3 amino acids: CASSGGREGLLTQYF. The CDR3 DNA sequence: TGTGCCAGCAGTGGCGGGCGGGAGGGCCTTTTGACCCAGTACTTC.

With regard to this clone: This sample also contains other DNA sequences that code for the same CDR3. The chain carries TRBV27 and TRBJ2-1; unclear D gene. V was trimmed by 3 bases and J by 9 bases, leaving 6 bases between them. The V gene's germline CDR1 is MNHEY and CDR2 SMNVEV (reference sequence). The length of the CDR3 is 11 residues. The CDR3 loop reads CASSFSGEQFF. As DNA, the CDR3 is TGTGCCAGCAGTTTCTCCGGTGAGCAGTTCTTC.

V is TRBV28 and J is TRBJ1-1, with D unclear. Germline CDR1 and CDR2: MDHEN and SYDVKM. This CDR3 contains 14 residues. Trimming took 3 bases from V and 11 from J, leaving 19 bases between them. CDR3 residues: CASSFDGRSFSAFF. CDR3 nucleotide sequence: TGTGCCAGCAGTTTCGACGGCAGGAGTTTTTCGGCTTTCTTT. Variable domain in full (rest from reference TRBV28 and TRBJ1-1): DVKVTQSSRYLVKRTGEKVFLECVQDMDHENMFWYRQDPGLGLRLIYFSYDVKMKEKGDIPEGYSVSREKKERFSLILESASTNQTSMYLCASSFDGRSFSAFFGQGTRLTVV.

The chain employs TRBV9 and TRBJ1-6; the D is unclear. Between the trimmed V and J ends, which lost 4 bases and 0 bases, there was a span of 11 bases. In germline, CDR1 is SGDLS, CDR2 YYNGEE. The CDR3 runs 16 residues. The CDR3 sequence: CASSPAGSSYNSPLHF. The CDR3, as DNA: TGTGCCAGCAGCCCTGCGGGGAGCTCCTATAATTCACCCCTCCACTTT.

Regarding this clone: The same CDR3 is also encoded by other DNA sequences in this sample. The V call is TRBV6-5, the J call TRBJ2-7; D is undetermined. CDR1 is MNHEY, CDR2 SVGAGI, per germline. Trimming shortened V by 4 bases and J by 6 bases, and 7 bases separated the two germline ends. This CDR3 spans 11 amino acids. DNA of the CDR3: TGTGCCAGCAGTTCCTCGGGCGAGCAGTACTTC. This encodes CASSSSGEQYF.

V gene TRBV19 combines with J gene TRBJ2-5; 7 nucleotides match TRBD1. Germline assignment: CDR1 LNHDA and CDR2 SQIVND (reference sequence). This CDR3 is 14 amino acids long. V lost 3 bases and J lost 5; bases outside the gene matches: 6. The CDR3 sequence: CASSMTGLGETQYF. The CDR3 bases are TGTGCCAGTAGTATGACAGGGCTCGGTGAGACCCAGTACTTC.

V gene TRBV6-1 combines with J gene TRBJ2-7, with 13 bases matching TRBD2. This CDR3 has 17 amino acids. V dropped 4 bases and J dropped 6; count of bases not matched to a gene: 12. The germline V gene has CDR1 MNHNS and CDR2 SASEGT. This chain's CDR3 is CASSGPPGTSGASEQYF. CDR3 coding DNA: TGTGCCAGCAGTGGACCACCGGGGACTAGCGGGGCAAGCGAGCAGTACTTC.

The V and J genes are TRBV4-1 and TRBJ2-7, with 8 bases aligning to TRBD1. CDR3 size: 15 residues. Germline-derived CDR1 and CDR2 are MGHRA and YSYEKL. V gave up 4 bases and J gave up 3 bases; unmatched junction bases: 8. CDR3 nucleotide sequence: TGCGCCAGCAGCCTAGCGACAGGGGAGCGCTACGAGCAGTACTTC. Translating it yields CASSLATGERYEQYF.

CDR3 residues: CASREWGLHEQYF. The CDR3 DNA follows: TGTGCCAGCAGGGAATGGGGCCTTCACGAGCAGTACTTC. The chain recombines TRBV6-1 with TRBJ2-7, with D maybe TRBD1 (5 bases). Trimming took off 6 bases at V and 5 bases at J, with 14 bases between the two ends. The V gene's germline CDR1 is MNHNS and CDR2 SASEGT. The CDR3 runs to 13 residues.

V and J are TRBV18 and TRBJ2-3; the D is unclear. V lost 2 bases and J 4 bases, leaving 7 bases between the germline ends. Looked up from germline, CDR1 is KGHSH and CDR2 is LQKENI. CDR3 length: 13 amino acids. CDR3 DNA: TGTGCCAGCTCACCATGGGCAGCAGATACGCAGTATTTT. Protein sequence: CASSPWAADTQYF.

As for this clone: This same CDR3 is encoded by further DNA sequences in the sample. The chain links TRBV6-5 to TRBJ2-7; no clear D gene. The CDR3 contains 14 residues. V shed 3 bases and J shed 1 base, with 10 bases lying between them. Germline CDR1 is MNHEY and CDR2 is SVGAGI. The CDR3 loop reads CASSYSPGSYEQYF. Here the CDR3 DNA reads TGTGCCAGCAGTTATTCGCCTGGGTCCTACGAGCAGTACTTC.